The 14 T cell receptor beta chains below were found in one sample sequenced in a study of beta chain features in type 1 diabetes. The antigens for these receptors are not known. All of the isolated RNA was reverse transcribed, so expressed TCRB transcripts were sequenced. Produced via immunoSEQ multiplex PCR; TCRdb's table is partial and in-frame only. This sample has 500,000 to 650,000 clones, with 9.5% to 15% found just once. Overall study results and limits: Moderate but significant shortening of TCRB CDR3s was recorded in all four CD4+ subsets from Type 1 diabetes patients.

Sequenced input: naive CD4+ T cells from blood. The origin of the receptors is a man aged 30-40 years with type 1 diabetes.

This clone showed up just a few times. The J gene is TRBJ2-4, the V gene TRBV25-1; D may correspond to TRBD1 or TRBD2 (5 bases each). The CDR3 contains 14 residues. The V end lost 2 bases, the J end lost 0 bases, and 5 bases lay between the germline ends. Germline CDR1 is MGHDK and CDR2 is SYGVNS. The CDR3 DNA reads as TGTGCCAGCAGTGAAGGGACAGCCAAAAACATTCAGTACTTC. Translating it yields CASSEGTAKNIQYF.

This clone was recorded a few times. This chain connects TRBV10-3 to TRBJ2-3; 10 bases are a match to TRBD1. The germline V gene encodes CDR1 ENHRY and CDR2 SYGVKD. V shed 6 bases and J 1 base; nucleotides not matched to a gene: 4. The CDR3 consists of 15 residues. The CDR3 loop reads CAIRRQGAGTDTQYF. The CDR3 DNA reads TGTGCCATCAGACGACAGGGGGCTGGCACAGATACGCAGTATTTT.

This rearrangement joins TRBV7-9 to TRBJ2-7; possibly TRBD2 for D (6 bases). The CDR3 consists of 14 residues. Germline CDR1 is SEHNR and CDR2 is FQNEAQ (reference sequence). Trimming shortened V by 3 bases and J by 1 base, and 10 bases separated the two germline ends. In DNA, the CDR3 is TGTGCCAGCAGCTTCGGAGGGGCATCCTACGAGCAGTACTTC. Translating it yields CASSFGGASYEQYF.

This clone occurred a few times. V is TRBV2 and J is TRBJ1-2; D remains unclear. The CDR3 totals 12 residues. V was trimmed by 5 bases and J by 5 bases, leaving 9 bases between them. Germline V gene data show CDR1 as SNHLY and CDR2 as FYNNEI. CDR3 sequence: CASSREKYGYTF. CDR3 in DNA: TGTGCCAGCAGTAGGGAGAAATATGGCTACACCTTC.

The genes are TRBV28 and TRBJ2-1, with a possible D match to TRBD2 (6 bases). V lost 4 bases and J 6 bases, leaving 10 bases between the germline ends. Germline CDR1 MDHEN, CDR2 SYDVKM. There are 13 residues in the CDR3. The CDR3 sequence is CASSSPGSNEQFF. CDR3 coding DNA: TGTGCCAGCAGTTCGCCCGGGAGCAATGAGCAGTTCTTC.

The V call is TRBV28, the J call TRBJ1-5, with TRBD1 identical over 7 bases. The CDR3 runs to 14 residues. The V and J ends lost 5 bases and 5 bases, in that order; junction bases with no gene match: 6. The germline CDR1 and CDR2 sequences are MDHEN and SYDVKM. The CDR3 spells CASSIDREDQPQHF. In nucleotides, the CDR3 is TGTGCCAGCAGTATCGACAGGGAGGATCAGCCCCAGCATTTT.

The chain is built from TRBV5-4 and TRBJ2-5; D might be TRBD1 (6 bases). This CDR3 is 14 amino acids long. The germline gives CDR1 SGHNT, CDR2 YYREEE (reference sequence). Trimming shortened V by 4 bases and J by 4 bases, and 14 bases separated the two germline ends. The CDR3 sequence is CASSKTGQPETQYF. The DNA of the CDR3 is TGTGCCAGCAGCAAGACGGGACAACCAGAGACCCAGTACTTC.

This chain connects TRBV29-1 to TRBJ1-4; D ambiguous. Per the germline V gene, CDR1 is SQVTM and CDR2 is ANQGSEA. Trimming took off 3 bases at V and 8 bases at J, with 13 bases between the two ends. The length of the CDR3 is 13 residues. This chain's CDR3 is CSVDTAGNEKLFF. CDR3 bases: TGCAGCGTTGATACGGCTGGGAACGAAAAACTGTTTTTT.

This clone was observed a handful of times. V and J are TRBV29-1 and TRBJ2-2; the D is unclear. The CDR3 extends over 14 amino acids. CDR1 and CDR2 from the germline V gene are SQVTM and ANQGSEA. V dropped 1 base and J dropped 1 base, with 7 bases sitting between them. The CDR3 reads CSVEGAGNTGELFF. The DNA for the CDR3 is TGCAGCGTTGAAGGGGCAGGGAACACCGGGGAGCTGTTTTTT.

The J gene is TRBJ2-2, the V gene TRBV29-1, with 8 bases aligning to TRBD1. Germline-derived CDR1 and CDR2 are SQVTM and ANQGSEA. The V segment lost 7 bases and the J segment 5 bases; nucleotides outside the gene matches: 12. The CDR3 length is 15 residues. CDR3 sequence reads: CSAGTGGSWTGELFF. Here the CDR3 DNA reads TGCAGCGCCGGTACAGGGGGTTCGTGGACCGGGGAGCTGTTTTTT.

This clone was seen a few times. The chain couples TRBV10-3 to TRBJ1-5, with 10 bases identical to TRBD1. This CDR3 contains 18 residues. J lost 2 bases, V lost 0 bases, and 7 bases had no gene match. Germline V gene lookup returns CDR1 ENHRY and CDR2 SYGVKD. The CDR3 region is CAISESGTGARGNQPQHF. CDR3 nucleotides: TGTGCCATCAGTGAGTCCGGGACAGGGGCGCGGGGCAATCAGCCCCAGCATTTT.

The V call is TRBV9, the J call TRBJ1-4; 8 positions match TRBD1. V was pared by 3 bases and J by 6 bases, with 7 bases of the junction left unmatched. CDR1 is SGDLS, CDR2 YYNGEE, per germline. The CDR3 runs to 15 residues. CDR3 loop: CASSALQGADEKLFF. The DNA for the CDR3 is TGTGCCAGCAGCGCTCTTCAGGGGGCAGATGAAAAACTGTTTTTT.

The V call is TRBV15, the J call TRBJ2-7; 10 positions match TRBD2. The V gene end was trimmed by 2 bases and the J gene end by 8 bases; junction bases not matched to a gene: 12. This CDR3 region has 16 residues. Germline lookup yields CDR1 LNHNV and CDR2 YYDKDF (reference sequence). The CDR3 DNA sequence: TGTGCCACCAGCAGACCCACAAGCGGGGGGGCCCATCAGCAGTACTTC. Its protein is CATSRPTSGGAHQQYF.

The chain combines TRBV19 with TRBJ1-5; no definite D call. CDR3 size: 14 residues. The germline V and J ends were trimmed by 3 bases and 4 bases, with 10 bases remaining between them. The germline V gene encodes CDR1 LNHDA and CDR2 SQIVND (reference sequence). CDR3 bases: TGTGCCAGTAGTATCCCGGGGTGGAATCAGCCCCAGCATTTT. Protein: CASSIPGWNQPQHF.